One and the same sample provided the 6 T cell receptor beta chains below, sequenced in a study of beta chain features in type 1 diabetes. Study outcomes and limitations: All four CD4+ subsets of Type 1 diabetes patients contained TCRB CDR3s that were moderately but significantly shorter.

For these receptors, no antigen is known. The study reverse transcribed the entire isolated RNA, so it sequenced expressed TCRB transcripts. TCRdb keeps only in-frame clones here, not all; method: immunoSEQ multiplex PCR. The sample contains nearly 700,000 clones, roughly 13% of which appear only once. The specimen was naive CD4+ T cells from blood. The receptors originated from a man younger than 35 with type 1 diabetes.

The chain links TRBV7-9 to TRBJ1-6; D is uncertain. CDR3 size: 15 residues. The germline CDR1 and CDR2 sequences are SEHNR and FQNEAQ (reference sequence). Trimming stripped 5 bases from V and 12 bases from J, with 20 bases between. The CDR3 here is CASSILDGGFGPLHF. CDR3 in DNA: TGTGCCAGCAGCATCCTGGACGGTGGTTTTGGACCCCTCCACTTT.

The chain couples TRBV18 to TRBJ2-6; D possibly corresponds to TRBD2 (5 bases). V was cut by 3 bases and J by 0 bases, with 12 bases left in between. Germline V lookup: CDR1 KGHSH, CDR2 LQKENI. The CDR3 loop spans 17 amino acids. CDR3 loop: CASSPFMEDSGANVLTF. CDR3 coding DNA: TGTGCCAGCTCACCTTTTATGGAGGACTCTGGGGCCAACGTCCTGACTTTC. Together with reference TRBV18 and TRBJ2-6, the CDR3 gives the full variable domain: NAGVMQNPRHLVRRRGQEARLRCSPMKGHSHVYWYRQLPEEGLKFMVYLQKENIIDESGMPKERFSAEFPKEGPSILRIQQVVRGDSAAYFCASSPFMEDSGANVLTFGAGSRLTVL.

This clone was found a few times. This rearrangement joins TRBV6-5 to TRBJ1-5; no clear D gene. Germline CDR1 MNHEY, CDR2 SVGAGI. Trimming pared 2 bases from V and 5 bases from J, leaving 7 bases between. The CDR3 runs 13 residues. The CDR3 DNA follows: TGTGCCAGCAGTTACAGTGTGGATCAGCCCCAGCATTTT. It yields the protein CASSYSVDQPQHF.

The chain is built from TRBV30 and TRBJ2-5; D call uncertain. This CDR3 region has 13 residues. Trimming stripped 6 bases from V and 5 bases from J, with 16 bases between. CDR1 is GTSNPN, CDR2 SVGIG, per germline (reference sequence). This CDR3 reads CACLGWLGETQYF. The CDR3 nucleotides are TGTGCCTGCCTAGGGTGGCTGGGGGAGACCCAGTACTTC. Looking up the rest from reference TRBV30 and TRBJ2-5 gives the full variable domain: SQTIHQWPATLVQPVGSPLSLECTVEGTSNPNLYWYRQAAGRGLQLLFYSVGIGQISSEVPQNLSASRPQDRQFILSSKKLLLSDSGFYLCACLGWLGETQYFGPGTRLLVL.

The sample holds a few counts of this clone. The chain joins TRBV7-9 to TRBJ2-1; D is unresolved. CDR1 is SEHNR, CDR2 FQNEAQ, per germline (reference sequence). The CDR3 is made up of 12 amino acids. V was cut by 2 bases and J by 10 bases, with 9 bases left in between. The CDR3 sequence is CASSLPRGEQFF. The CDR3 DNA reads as TGTGCCAGCAGCTTACCTCGTGGGGAGCAGTTCTTC.

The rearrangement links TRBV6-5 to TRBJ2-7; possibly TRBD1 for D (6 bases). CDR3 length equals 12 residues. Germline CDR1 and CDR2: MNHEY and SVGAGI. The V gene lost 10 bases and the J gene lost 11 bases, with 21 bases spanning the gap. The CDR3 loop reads CATRGRGSTEYF. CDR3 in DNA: TGTGCCACCAGGGGAAGGGGATCGACGGAGTACTTC.